This entry describes one T cell receptor beta chain. This clonotype was observed a few times. Its antigen target is currently unknown. It has no much larger one-base neighbor in the sample; base qualities were not kept. Library prep was done by 5' RACE. The instrument was an Illumina HiSeq 2000. A universal primer binding site was introduced by template switching, and a unique molecular identifier was present in the final cDNA, enabling accurate counting of TCR cDNA molecules. Specific primers in the conserved constant-segment region were used to synthesize first-strand cDNA for TCR alpha and beta chains. To control for contamination, every cDNA library was double barcoded, receiving both a SMART-Mk sample barcode and Illumina barcodes. TruSeq adapter sequences and Illumina sample barcodes were added in two successive PCR steps. The TCR alpha and beta cDNA libraries were sequenced on the Illumina HiSeq platform using custom primers. The authors' pipeline ran thus. Raw reads were processed with MiGEC to extract unique molecular identifiers, and MiXCR was used to determine CDR3 positions. For each individual, recombination models were inferred using an EM algorithm with the repgenHMM and IGoR tools. Shared clonotype analysis was performed with the tcR package in R, normalizing sharing by the product of cloneset sizes. Out-of-frame nonproductive sequences were analyzed to study raw recombination free of thymic and clonal selection effects. TCRdb redid the processing of the public reads, applying fastp at Q25 and MiXCR, and retained in-frame beta chains. All rows with the same CDR3 protein become a single entry with the most common DNA and genes. The V and J calls and clone size are TCRdb's, not the authors'. This sample lists 400,000 to 500,000 distinct CDR3 sequences; approximately 15% were detected once. The ten largest clones capture approximately 1% of the sample.

The data stem from a study of identical twins (TCRdb year 2016). Some background on the complete study: To test whether fetal clonotypes persist, the study used deep sequencing on TCR alpha and beta repertoires from monozygotic twins, unrelated adults of various ages, and cord blood. To rule out contamination, the twin experiments were replicated at different times with different library preparation protocols.

CDR1 and CDR2, per the germline V gene, are SGHRS and YFSETQ. The V end gives up 9 bases and the J end 4 bases, leaving 5 bases in the junction not matched to a gene. The CDR3 contains 14 residues, cysteine and phenylalanine counted. Only the CDR3 DNA stays, 42 bases, in frame from base 1. Every donor was a healthy Caucasian. The twin cohort consisted of three pairs of female monozygotic twins, all aged roughly 18 to 30 years. Positive isolation kits from Invitrogen were used to isolate the CD4+ and CD8+ T cell populations. Broad study findings and their caveats: A weaker excess of twin sharing was found in beta out-of-frame sequences because the signal-to-noise ratio was lowered by fewer shared sequences. Compared with coincidental sharing between unrelated individuals, an excess of low generation-probability sequences was observed among out-of-frame TCR alpha sequences shared between twins. Out-of-frame TCR alpha sharing in monozygotic twins was systematically underestimated by recombination models, whereas sharing between unrelated individuals was in agreement with the recombination models. Because the same donors could not be followed over many years, the conclusions relied on cross-sectional statistical analysis. Invariant T cells such as MAIT and iNKT could partly confound zero-insertion analyses, although diverse VJ usage argued against such confounding for most clonotypes. Abundant cord blood beta clonotypes had fewer insertions, young adult naive repertoires showed a similar but weaker trend, and memory repertoires showed no such trend.

These data also featured in a second study, about yellow fever vaccine responses in identical twins. The second publication reports: According to the authors, the vaccine-induced T cell response in identical twins seemed to be partly convergent and partly specific to each individual. In identical twins, the study followed T cell clones that responded to the vaccine with precision.

This TCR came from a woman between 18 and 30 years old in good health. This sequence uses TRBV5-1 and TRBJ2-3; a stretch of 13 junction bases matches TRBD2. The sequencing sample was made of CD4+ T cells sorted from blood. The nucleotide sequence reads as follows: TGCGCCACCCGGACTAGCGGGAGTTCAGATACGCAGTATTTT. Its protein reads: CATRTSGSSDTQYF.